These T cell receptor beta chains were read from a single sample in a study of blood T cell repertoires in COVID-19. The method was immunoSEQ multiplex PCR; TCRdb's version includes in-frame clones alone and lacks a portion of them. The data contain fewer than 100,000 clones, 75% to 90% of them singletons. The sample taken for sequencing was peripheral blood. The receptors originated from a man in his sixties with acute or convalescent COVID-19. CDR3s include the opening cysteine and the closing phenylalanine or tryptophan.

TRBV10-3	TRBJ2-2	14	CATRSSADTGELFF
TRBV12-3/TRBV12-4	TRBJ1-1	13	CASRRQGAAEAFF
TRBV5-1	TRBJ2-1	16	CASSLSTGGSYNEQFF
TRBV5-1	TRBJ2-2	13	CASRLGGTGELFF
TRBV5-4	TRBJ1-2	17	CASSLDLKGQGNYGYTF
TRBV4-3	TRBJ1-2	13	CASSQEDGYGYTF
TRBV11-2	TRBJ2-7	15	CASSLEGQGAGEQYF
TRBV27	TRBJ1-2	14	CASSLSGRVIGYTF
TRBV29-1	TRBJ2-7	13	CSVGEGVRDEQYF
TRBV29-1	TRBJ2-7	12	CSVVAGVYEQYF
TRBV7-8	TRBJ2-5	14	CASSLGASWETQYF
TRBV19	TRBJ2-5	12	CASRGGGETQYF
TRBV5-5	TRBJ2-2	13	CASPRVGTGELFF
TRBV7-2	TRBJ1-5	15	CASSLDRAGNQPQHF
TRBV4-1	TRBJ2-3	17	CASSQGLAGTYLGNQYF
TRBV3-1/TRBV3-2	TRBJ1-2	14	CASSPAAGIYGYTF
TRBV13	TRBJ2-5	16	CASSLVRRTVQETQYF
TRBV12-5	TRBJ2-1	15	CASGLDSGPYNEQFF
TRBV18	TRBJ1-1	17	CASSPLRGGWRGTEAFF
TRBV20-1	TRBJ2-1	11	CSASLFGEQFF
TRBV21-1	TRBJ1-5	12	CASSLRAYTQHF